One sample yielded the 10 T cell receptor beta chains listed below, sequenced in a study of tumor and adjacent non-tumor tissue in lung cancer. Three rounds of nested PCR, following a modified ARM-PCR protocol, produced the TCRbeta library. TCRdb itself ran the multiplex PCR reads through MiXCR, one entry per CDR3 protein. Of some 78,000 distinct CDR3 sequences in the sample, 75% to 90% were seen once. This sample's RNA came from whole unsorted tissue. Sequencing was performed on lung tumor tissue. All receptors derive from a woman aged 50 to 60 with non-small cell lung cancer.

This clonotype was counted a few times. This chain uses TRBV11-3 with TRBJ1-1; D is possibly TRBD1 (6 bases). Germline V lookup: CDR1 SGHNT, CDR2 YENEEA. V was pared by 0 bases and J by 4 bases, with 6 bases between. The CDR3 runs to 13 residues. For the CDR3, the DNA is TGTGCCAGCAGCTTAGAAGGGGGCACTGAAGCTTTCTTT. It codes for CASSLEGGTEAFF.

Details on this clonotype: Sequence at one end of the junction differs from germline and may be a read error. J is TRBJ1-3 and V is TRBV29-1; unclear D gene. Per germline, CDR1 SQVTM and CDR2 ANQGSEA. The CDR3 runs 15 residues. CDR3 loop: CSVDLGIGSGNTIYF. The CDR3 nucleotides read TGCAGTGTTGACTTGGGCATCGGCTCTGGAAACACCATATATTTT.

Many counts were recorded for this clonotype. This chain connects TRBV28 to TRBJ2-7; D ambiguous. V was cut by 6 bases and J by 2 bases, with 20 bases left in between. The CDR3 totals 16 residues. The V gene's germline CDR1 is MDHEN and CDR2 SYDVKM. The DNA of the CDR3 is TGTGCCAGCAGACCAAGGACCACCGGGTTTCCCTACGAGCAGTACTTC. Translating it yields CASRPRTTGFPYEQYF.

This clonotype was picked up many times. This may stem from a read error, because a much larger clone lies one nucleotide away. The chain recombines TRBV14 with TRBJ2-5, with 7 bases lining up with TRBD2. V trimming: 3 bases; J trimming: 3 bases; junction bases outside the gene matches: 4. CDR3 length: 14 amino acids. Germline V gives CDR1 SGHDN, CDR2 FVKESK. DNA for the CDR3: TGTGCCAGCAGCCATGTAGGACTAGAAGAGACCCAGTACTTC. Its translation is CASSHVGLEETQYF.

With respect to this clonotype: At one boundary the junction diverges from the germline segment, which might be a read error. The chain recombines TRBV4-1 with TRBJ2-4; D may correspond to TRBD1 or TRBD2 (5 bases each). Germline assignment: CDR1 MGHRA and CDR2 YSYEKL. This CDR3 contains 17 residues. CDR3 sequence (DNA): TGCGCCATCAGCCAATTGCCCAGAGACAGCCAAGCGGACATTCACTACTTC. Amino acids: CAISQLPRDSQADIHYF.

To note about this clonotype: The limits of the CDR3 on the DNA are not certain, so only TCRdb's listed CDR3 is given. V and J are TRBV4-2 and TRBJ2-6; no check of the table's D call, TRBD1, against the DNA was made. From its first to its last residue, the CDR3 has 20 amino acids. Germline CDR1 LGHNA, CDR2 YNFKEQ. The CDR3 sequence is CASSQDKFGTGAPGANVLSF.

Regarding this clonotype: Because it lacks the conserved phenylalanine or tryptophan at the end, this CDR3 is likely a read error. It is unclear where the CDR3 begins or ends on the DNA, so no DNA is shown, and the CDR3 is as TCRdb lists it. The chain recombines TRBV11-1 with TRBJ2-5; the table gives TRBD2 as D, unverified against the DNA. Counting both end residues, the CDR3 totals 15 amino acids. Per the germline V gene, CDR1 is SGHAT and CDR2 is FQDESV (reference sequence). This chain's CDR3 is CVSSPGLAVQETLYI.

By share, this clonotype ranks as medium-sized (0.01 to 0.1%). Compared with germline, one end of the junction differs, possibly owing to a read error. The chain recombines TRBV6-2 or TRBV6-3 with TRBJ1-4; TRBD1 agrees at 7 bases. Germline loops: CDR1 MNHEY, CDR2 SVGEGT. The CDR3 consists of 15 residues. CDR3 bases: TGTGCCAGCAGTGACTCTGGGACAGCTAATGAAAAACTGTTTTTT. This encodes CASSDSGTANEKLFF.

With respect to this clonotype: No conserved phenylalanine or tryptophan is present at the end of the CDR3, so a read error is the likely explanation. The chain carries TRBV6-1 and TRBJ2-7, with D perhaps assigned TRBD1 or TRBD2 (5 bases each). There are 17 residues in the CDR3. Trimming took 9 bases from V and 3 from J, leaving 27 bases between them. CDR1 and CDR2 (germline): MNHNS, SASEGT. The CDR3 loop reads CARSSKGDGLAVYEQYL. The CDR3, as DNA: TGTGCCAGGAGTTCAAAAGGGGATGGACTTGCCGTCTACGAGCAGTACCTC.

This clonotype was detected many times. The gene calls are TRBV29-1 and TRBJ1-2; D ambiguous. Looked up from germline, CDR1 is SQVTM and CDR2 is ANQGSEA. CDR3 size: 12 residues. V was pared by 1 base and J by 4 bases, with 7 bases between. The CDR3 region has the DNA TGCAGCGTTGAAGGCGAGGTCTATGGCTACACCTTC. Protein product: CSVEGEVYGYTF.